This T cell receptor (beta chain) was recovered during a study of cytomegalovirus exposure and HLA in healthy donors. General study findings and limits: Three of the chains that were CMV-associated were confirmed in vitro to be specific for CMV antigens.

This clone was counted a few times. Its antigen remains unknown. Repertoires were generated with immunoSEQ multiplex PCR, while TCRdb's copy carries only in-frame clones and drops some. Of some 320,000 clones detected, around 90% appear once; the ten largest clones hold approximately 1%. V lost 4 bases, J lost 7 bases, and 14 bases lay in between. The CDR3 is 13 residues long. CDR1 and CDR2 from the germline V gene are SGHDT and YYEEEE. The sequence was collected from a woman in her 30s in good health and CMV-seropositive. The specimen sequenced was PBMCs. The chain recombines TRBV5-6 with TRBJ1-1; D uncertain. CDR3 DNA sequence: TGTGCCAGCAGCCACAATACTGGTGATGAAGCTTTCTTT. Translation: CASSHNTGDEAFF.